This T cell receptor beta chain is from a study of T cells expressing NK-cell markers. TCRdb re-called the 5' RACE reads and catalogs CDR3 proteins one per entry, DNA excluded. The sample data list fewer than 550,000 distinct CDR3 sequences. This receptor was identified in a woman in her forties or fifties in good health. The sample consisted of blood T cells: a sorted CD56 or NKG2C T cell subset, CD4+ or CD8+ T cells, or bulk PBMC T cells (not recorded which).

The CDR3 protein is CATGQLLSGANVLTF. V and J are TRBV10-3 and TRBJ2-6; TCRdb outputs TRBD1, but without DNA this stays unchecked. Germline V gene lookup returns CDR1 ENHRY and CDR2 SYGVKD. The CDR3 is 15 residues long.